The clone carrying this TCR beta chain was seen just once. The assay was immunoSEQ multiplex PCR, and TCRdb's table has in-frame clones only and misses some. This sample carries around 300,000 clones, about 93% of them seen once, and the ten largest clones take more than 0.95%. This record belongs to a study of blood T cell repertoires in COVID-19. All recovered Cohort 3 donors got two negative PCRs, got clearance, or saw symptom resolution. From germline, CDR1 is ENHRY and CDR2 SYGVKD. CDR3 length: 15 amino acids. V dropped 3 bases and J dropped 4; count of bases not matched to a gene: 4. This chain joins TRBV10-3 and TRBJ2-3, with 10 bases aligning to TRBD1. This sequence originates from a woman in her thirties who had recovered from COVID-19. Sequenced material: PBMCs or T cells enriched from blood (not recorded which). CDR3 amino acids: CAISESGQGADTQYF. CDR3 DNA: TGTGCCATCAGTGAATCCGGACAGGGGGCAGATACGCAGTATTTT.